This TCR beta chain emerged from a study of T-cell reconstitution after alpha-beta-depleted transplantation in children. This clonotype was observed many times. During its preparation, the TCRbeta library received unique molecular identifiers. From the PCR reads, TCRdb called clonotypes with MiXCR, one entry per CDR3 protein. The sample contains some 200,000 distinct CDR3 sequences, approximately 14% of which appear only once. This sequence originates from a human donor who donated a stem cell graft to a child with acute lymphoblastic leukemia. The sequences come from PBMCs from the stem cell graft donor, collected from the stem cell graft.

CDR3 sequence: CASTISSGSRTDTQYF. The CDR3 region has the DNA TGCGCCAGCACCATTTCGTCCGGGAGTCGCACAGATACGCAGTATTTT. The chain carries TRBV5-1 and TRBJ2-3; TRBD2 is a possible D gene (6 bases). Between the trimmed V and J ends, which lost 6 bases and 1 base, there was a span of 18 bases. The CDR3 is 16 amino acids. Germline loops: CDR1 SGHRS, CDR2 YFSETQ.